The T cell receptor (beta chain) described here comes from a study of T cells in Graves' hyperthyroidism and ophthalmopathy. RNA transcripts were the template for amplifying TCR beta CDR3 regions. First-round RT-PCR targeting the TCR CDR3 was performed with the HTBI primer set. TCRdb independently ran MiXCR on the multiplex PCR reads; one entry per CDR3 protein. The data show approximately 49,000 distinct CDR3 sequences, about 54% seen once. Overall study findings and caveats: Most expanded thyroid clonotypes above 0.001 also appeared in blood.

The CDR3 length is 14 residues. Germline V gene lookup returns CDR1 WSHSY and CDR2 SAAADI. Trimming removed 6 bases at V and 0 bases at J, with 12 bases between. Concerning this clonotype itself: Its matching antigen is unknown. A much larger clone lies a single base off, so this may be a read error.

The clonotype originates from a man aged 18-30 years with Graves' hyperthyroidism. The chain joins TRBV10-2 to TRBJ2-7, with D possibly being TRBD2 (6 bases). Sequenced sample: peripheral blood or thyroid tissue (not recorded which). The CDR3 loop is CASREEGSSYEQYF. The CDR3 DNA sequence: TGCGCCAGCAGAGAGGAGGGCAGCTCCTACGAGCAGTACTTC.